The 3 T cell receptor beta chains below come from one sample, sequenced in a study of T-cell memory formation after mild COVID-19. MiXCR was run by TCRdb on the 5' RACE reads, yielding one entry per CDR3 protein. The table lists about 210,000 distinct CDR3 sequences, about 10% of them singletons. Sequencing input: PBMCs or a T cell subset sorted from them (not recorded which). The source of these receptors is a man aged 18 to 30 who had mild COVID-19 (a few samples of this study predate the infection). Cell type and time point are not known.

In this sample, this clonotype turned up a few times. This chain links TRBV4-2 with TRBJ1-1; the D is unclear. The V end was cut by 0 bases, the J end by 0 bases, with 5 bases between. This CDR3 has 14 amino acids. The germline V gene has CDR1 LGHNA and CDR2 YNFKEQ. The DNA for the CDR3 is TGTGCCAGCAGCCAAGACAGCATGAACACTGAAGCTTTCTTT. Protein sequence: CASSQDSMNTEAFF.

This clonotype was picked up a small number of times. This chain joins TRBV6-5 and TRBJ2-3; D gene unclear. V lost 6 bases, J lost 1 base, and 11 bases lay in between. CDR3 length: 14 residues. CDR1 is MNHEY and CDR2 is SVGAGI in the germline V gene. Here the CDR3 DNA reads TGTGCCAGCAGCCAAAACCAGGGCACAGATACGCAGTATTTT. Translation: CASSQNQGTDTQYF.

The chain is built from TRBV12-3 or TRBV12-4 and TRBJ1-2; 9 bases are shared with TRBD1. V was pared by 7 bases and J by 3 bases, with 9 bases of the junction left unmatched. The CDR3 runs to 15 residues. CDR3 loop: CASIHLRDRDYGYTF. DNA of the CDR3: TGTGCCAGCATCCACCTAAGGGACAGGGACTATGGCTACACCTTC.